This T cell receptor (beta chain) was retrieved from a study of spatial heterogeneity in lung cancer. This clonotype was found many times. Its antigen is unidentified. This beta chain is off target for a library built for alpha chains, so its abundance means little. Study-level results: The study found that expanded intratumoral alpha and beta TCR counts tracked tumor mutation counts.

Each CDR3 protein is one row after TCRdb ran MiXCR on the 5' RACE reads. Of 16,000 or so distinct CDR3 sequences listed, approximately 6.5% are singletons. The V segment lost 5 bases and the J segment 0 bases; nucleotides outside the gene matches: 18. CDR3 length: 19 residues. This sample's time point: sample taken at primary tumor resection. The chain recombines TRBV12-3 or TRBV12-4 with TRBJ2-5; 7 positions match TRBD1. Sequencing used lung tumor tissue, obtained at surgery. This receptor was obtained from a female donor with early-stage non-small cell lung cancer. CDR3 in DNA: TGTGCCAGCAGTCCGTACCTCATAAGGACAGGCCTTGACCAAGAGACCCAGTACTTC. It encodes CASSPYLIRTGLDQETQYF.